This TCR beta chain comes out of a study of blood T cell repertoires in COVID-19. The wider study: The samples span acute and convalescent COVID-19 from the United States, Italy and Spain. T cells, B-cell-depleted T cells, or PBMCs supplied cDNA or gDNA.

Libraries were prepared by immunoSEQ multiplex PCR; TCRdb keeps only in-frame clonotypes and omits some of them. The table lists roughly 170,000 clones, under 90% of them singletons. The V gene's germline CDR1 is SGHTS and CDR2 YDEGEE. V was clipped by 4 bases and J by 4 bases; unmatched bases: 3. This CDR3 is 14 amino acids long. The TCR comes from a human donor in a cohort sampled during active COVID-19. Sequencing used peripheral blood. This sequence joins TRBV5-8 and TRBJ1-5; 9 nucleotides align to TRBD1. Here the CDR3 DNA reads TGTGCCAGCAGCCTTGGGACAGGGAATCAGCCCCAGCATTTT. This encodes CASSLGTGNQPQHF.